This T cell receptor (beta chain) is from a study of Ad26.COV2.S vaccination and SARS-CoV-2 variants. Study overall: In the COV1001 trial, the donor was in the Ad26.COV2.S arm.

The CDR3 runs to 15 residues. Germline CDR1 KGHSH, CDR2 LQKENI. V shed 6 bases, J shed 2 bases, and the junction held 7 bases outside the gene matches. Regarding treatment: around 19 received Ad26.COV2.S at low or high dose, single or two shots; roughly five received placebo; per-sample allocation not given. Sample collection was performed on day 63 after the first vaccine or placebo injection. TCRdb's copy holds only in-frame clones and misses some; the assay was immunoSEQ multiplex PCR. The sample shows roughly 300,000 clones, about 88% of them seen only once. V and J are TRBV18 and TRBJ2-5; 9 nucleotides align to TRBD1. This receptor was taken from a person aged 18 to 65 who received the Ad26.COV2.S COVID-19 vaccine or a placebo. Sequenced here: peripheral blood, sampled in a trial of Ad26.COV2.S vaccine versus placebo. CDR3 protein: CASSYGTGLQETQYF. The CDR3 bases are TGTGCCAGCTCTTACGGGACAGGGCTACAAGAGACCCAGTACTTC.